The TCR beta chain described here comes from a study of control samples from healthy donors and cancer patients. CDR3 length: 16 amino acids. From germline, CDR1 is ENHRY and CDR2 SYGVKD. Trimming pared 6 bases from V and 5 bases from J, leaving 21 bases between. Profiled with immunoSEQ multiplex PCR; TCRdb holds only in-frame clones, not every one. The table shows over 100,000 clones, with about 91% occurring only once. The rearrangement uses TRBV10-3 and TRBJ2-3; tentative D call: TRBD2 (7 bases). This sequence originates from a man aged 35 to 55 in good health. The sample taken for sequencing was blood. The CDR3 DNA reads as TGTGCCATCAGGGCCGGTGGGGGGGCCCAAGGAGATACGCAGTATTTT. It specifies CAIRAGGGAQGDTQYF.